These 21 T cell receptor beta chains came from one sample sequenced in a study of identical twins. TCRdb re-called the 5' RACE reads through MiXCR, storing one row per CDR3 protein. Of approximately 240,000 distinct CDR3 sequences listed, 11% to 15% are singletons. The sample comprised memory (CD45RO+) T cells sorted from blood. The source is a woman aged 18-29 years in good health.

At least ten counts were recorded for this clonotype. The CDR3 is CASSEIAGEQYF. The CDR3, as DNA: TGTGCCAGCAGCGAAATAGCGGGAGAGCAGTACTTC. The chain carries TRBV11-2 and TRBJ2-7; 8 bases are a match to TRBD2. The J segment lost 7 bases and the V segment lost 5 bases, leaving 4 bases of the junction unmatched. Germline lookup yields CDR1 SGHAT and CDR2 FQNNGV. This CDR3 comprises 12 residues.

V gene TRBV7-2 combines with J gene TRBJ1-1; D not certain. Trimming took 2 bases from V and 3 from J, leaving 7 bases between them. Germline lookup yields CDR1 SGHTA and CDR2 FQGNSA. This CDR3 spans 13 amino acids. The CDR3 reads CASSLRVDTEAFF. Here the CDR3 DNA reads TGTGCCAGCAGCTTACGTGTGGACACTGAAGCTTTCTTT.

This clonotype has more than one count but fewer than ten. The chain has TRBV7-8 and TRBJ2-7, with D unresolved. CDR3 length: 12 amino acids. V was cut by 3 bases and J by 6 bases, with 9 bases left in between. Germline CDR1 SGHVS, CDR2 FQNEAQ. DNA of the CDR3: TGTGCCAGCAGCTTTATCCTCTCCGAGCAGTACTTC. This gives the protein CASSFILSEQYF.

This clonotype was detected a few times. This sequence joins TRBV5-1 and TRBJ2-6; weak D call: TRBD1 (6 bases). Trimming removed 7 bases from V and 0 bases from J, with 14 bases in between. CDR1 is SGHRS and CDR2 is YFSETQ in the germline V gene. The CDR3 is 16 residues long. The CDR3 nucleotides are TGCGCCAGCGCGGACAGTCCTAGCTCTGGGGCCAACGTCCTGACTTTC. Translating it yields CASADSPSSGANVLTF.

V is TRBV10-3 and J is TRBJ2-1, with TRBD2 matching over 12 bases. V lost 2 bases and J lost 6; bases outside the gene matches: 2. CDR1 and CDR2 from the germline V gene are ENHRY and SYGVKD. CDR3 length equals 15 residues. In DNA form, the CDR3 reads TGTGCCATCAGTGAGCGACTAGCGGGGGTCAATGAGCAGTTCTTC. Its protein product is CAISERLAGVNEQFF.

This clonotype occurred a few times. The chain is built from TRBV20-1 and TRBJ2-5, with 14 bases lining up with TRBD2. Germline CDR1 DFQATT, CDR2 SNEGSKA (reference sequence). The CDR3 totals 14 residues. J gave up 4 bases and V 6 bases, and 4 bases lay outside the gene matches. The CDR3 sequence: CSALTSGGGETQYF. Here the CDR3 DNA reads TGCAGTGCCTTGACTAGCGGGGGGGGAGAGACCCAGTACTTC.

The V and J genes are TRBV7-9 and TRBJ1-3, with D perhaps matching TRBD1 (5 bases). Germline V gives CDR1 SEHNR, CDR2 FQNEAQ (reference sequence). The CDR3 has 15 residues. V was shortened by 4 bases and J by 3 bases, with 13 bases between the two germline ends. CDR3 coding DNA: TGTGCCAGCAGCTCCCAGGGCGTTCTTGGAAACACCATATATTTT. Protein sequence: CASSSQGVLGNTIYF.

This clonotype was detected only a few times. The chain is built from TRBV29-1 and TRBJ1-1; D remains ambiguous. Trimming removed 3 bases from V and 7 bases from J, with 12 bases in between. This CDR3 is 12 amino acids long. Germline V gene lookup returns CDR1 SQVTM and CDR2 ANQGSEA. The CDR3 DNA sequence: TGCAGCGTTGATCGGACGAACCATGAAGCTTTCTTT. The encoded protein is CSVDRTNHEAFF. Supplemented by reference TRBV29-1 and TRBJ1-1, the full variable domain reads SAVISQKPSRDICQRGTSLTIQCQVDSQVTMMFWYRQQPGQSLTLIATANQGSEATYESGFVIDKFPISRPNLTFSTLTVSNMSPEDSSIYLCSVDRTNHEAFFGQGTRLTVV.

The CDR3 DNA follows: TGTGCCAGTAGTATGCCCGGGACAGGGTCGGACATTCAGTACTTC. Translating gives CASSMPGTGSDIQYF. The V call is TRBV19, the J call TRBJ2-4; 9 positions match TRBD1. The CDR3 totals 15 residues. Looked up from germline, CDR1 is LNHDA and CDR2 is SQIVND (reference sequence). The ends lost 3 bases at V and 8 bases at J; junction bases unmatched: 8. Based on the CDR3 plus reference TRBV19 and TRBJ2-4, the full variable domain is DGGITQSPKYLFRKEGQNVTLSCEQNLNHDAMYWYRQDPGQGLRLIYYSQIVNDFQKGDIAEGYSVSREKKESFPLTVTSAQKNPTAFYLCASSMPGTGSDIQYFGAGTRLSVL.

This clonotype has only a few counts. This rearrangement joins TRBV15 to TRBJ2-7, with 9 bases matching TRBD1. Germline V lookup: CDR1 LNHNV, CDR2 YYDKDF (reference sequence). V lost 7 bases, J lost 3 bases, and 13 bases stayed unmatched. The CDR3 sequence is 16 residues long. CDR3 in amino acids: CATNKGWDRVLYEQYF. The CDR3, as DNA: TGTGCCACCAACAAGGGATGGGACAGGGTACTCTACGAGCAGTACTTC. Together with reference TRBV15 and TRBJ2-7, the CDR3 gives the full variable domain: DAMVIQNPRYQVTQFGKPVTLSCSQTLNHNVMYWYQQKSSQAPKLLFHYYDKDFNNEADTPDNFQSRRPNTSFCFLDIRSPGLGDTAMYLCATNKGWDRVLYEQYFGPGTRLTVT.

This clonotype was counted only a few times. The V gene is TRBV18, the J gene TRBJ2-1, with TRBD2 identical over 10 bases. The CDR3 extends over 15 amino acids. The J segment lost 5 bases and the V segment lost 6 bases, leaving 7 bases of the junction unmatched. Germline CDR1 is KGHSH and CDR2 is LQKENI. For the CDR3, the DNA is TGTGCCAGCTCGAAACTAGCGGGGCACAACAATGAGCAGTTCTTC. It yields the protein CASSKLAGHNNEQFF.

The chain combines TRBV5-5 with TRBJ2-2; tentative D call: TRBD1 (6 bases). Looked up from germline, CDR1 is SGHKS and CDR2 is YYEKEE (reference sequence). The V end was cut by 2 bases, the J end by 1 base, with 9 bases between. CDR3 length equals 15 residues. Here the CDR3 DNA reads TGTGCCAGCAGCTTCTCGGGACAGAACACCGGGGAGCTGTTTTTT. Amino acid sequence: CASSFSGQNTGELFF.

This clonotype was observed a single time. The chain recombines TRBV20-1 with TRBJ2-7, with a tentative D call TRBD2 (5 bases). Trimming took 0 bases from V and 2 from J, leaving 11 bases between them. The CDR3 totals 14 residues. CDR1 is DFQATT, CDR2 SNEGSKA, per germline (reference sequence). CDR3 nucleotides: TGCAGTGCTAGAGATGTGAGGGAAACCTACGAGCAGTACTTC. Translating it yields CSARDVRETYEQYF.

The chain uses TRBV12-3 or TRBV12-4 and TRBJ1-1; 9 nucleotides match TRBD1. This CDR3 has 13 amino acids. With V trimmed by 6 bases and J by 11 bases, 10 bases remained unmatched. In DNA, the CDR3 is TGTGCCAGCAGACAGGGGGCTATCTACAGGGCTTTCTTT. Its protein is CASRQGAIYRAFF.

V gene TRBV20-1 combines with J gene TRBJ2-7, with D perhaps matching TRBD2 (5 bases). The length of the CDR3 is 14 residues. Per the germline V gene, CDR1 is DFQATT and CDR2 is SNEGSKA (reference sequence). V was cut by 2 bases and J by 4 bases, with 15 bases left in between. The CDR3 spells CSARLPEGAYEQYF. As DNA, the CDR3 is TGCAGTGCTAGATTACCCGAGGGAGCTTACGAGCAGTACTTC.

This clonotype was observed many times. V gene TRBV7-8 combines with J gene TRBJ1-2, with D maybe TRBD1 (5 bases). CDR3 size: 13 residues. CDR1 SGHVS and CDR2 FQNEAQ come from the germline V gene. Trimming removed 5 bases at V and 7 bases at J, with 14 bases between. The CDR3 DNA is TGTGCCAGCAGCCTAGGGACCATGGGTGGCTACACCTTC. Its protein product is CASSLGTMGGYTF.

There are a few counts of this clonotype. The rearrangement joins TRBV15 to TRBJ1-5, with D possibly being TRBD1 (6 bases). The CDR3 has 15 residues. Per the germline V gene, CDR1 is LNHNV and CDR2 is YYDKDF (reference sequence). Trimming stripped 2 bases from V and 6 bases from J, with 14 bases between. The DNA of the CDR3 is TGTGCCACCAGCAGACCGAAGGGGGGGCTTCAGCCCCAGCATTTT. This encodes CATSRPKGGLQPQHF.

The gene calls are TRBV5-1 and TRBJ2-2; D unclear. This CDR3 contains 14 residues. Germline CDR1 SGHRS, CDR2 YFSETQ. The ends were cut back, 5 bases at V and 0 bases at J, with 8 bases in the middle. The CDR3 sequence: CASRSDTNTGELFF. Written as DNA, the CDR3 is TGCGCCAGCAGGAGCGATACGAACACCGGGGAGCTGTTTTTT.

Points on this clonotype: Sequence at one end of the junction differs from germline and may be a read error. CDR3 loop: CASSRRQGALETQYF. CDR3 DNA sequence: TGTGCTAGCAGCCGAAGGCAGGGGGCTTTAGAGACCCAGTACTTC. The chain carries TRBV7-7 and TRBJ2-5; 8 nucleotides line up with TRBD1. The CDR3 has 15 residues. CDR1 and CDR2 (germline): SSHAT, FNYEAQ (reference sequence).

This clonotype has a count of ten or more. CDR3 in DNA: TGTGCCAGCAGCGCGTTCGGGATCTTCGACGGGTACGAGCAGTACTTC. This sequence encodes CASSAFGIFDGYEQYF. The chain joins TRBV7-2 to TRBJ2-7, with D maybe TRBD2 (5 bases). The V end lost 5 bases, the J end lost 4 bases, and 21 bases lay between the germline ends. Germline V gene data show CDR1 as SGHTA and CDR2 as FQGNSA. This CDR3 comprises 16 residues. Combining the CDR3 with reference TRBV7-2 and TRBJ2-7 gives the whole variable domain GAGVSQSPSNKVTEKGKDVELRCDPISGHTALYWYRQSLGQGLEFLIYFQGNSAPDKSGLPSDRFSAERTGGSVSTLTIQRTQQEDSAVYLCASSAFGIFDGYEQYFGPGTRLTVT.

The V call is TRBV6-5, the J call TRBJ1-1; D is unresolved. V lost 2 bases and J 1 base, leaving 11 bases between the germline ends. The CDR3 runs 15 residues. Germline CDR1 is MNHEY and CDR2 is SVGAGI. CDR3 DNA sequence: TGTGCCAGCAGTTACACCTTATACAAGAACACTGAAGCTTTCTTT. It encodes CASSYTLYKNTEAFF.